Below, 11 T cell receptor beta chains from the same sample are listed, as sequenced in a study of PD-L1 blockade in urothelial cancer. This sample's time point: pretreatment peripheral blood. This table comes from immunoSEQ multiplex PCR, and its TCRdb copy is limited to in-frame clones, with some not included. The data hold about 72,000 clones, with approximately 86% observed a single time. The sample consisted of PBMCs, taken around atezolizumab (anti-PD-L1) treatment. The source is a man aged 55 to 70 with urothelial cancer.

This clone was found a few times. The chain carries TRBV7-2 and TRBJ2-2; D not certain. This CDR3 is 12 amino acids long. Germline CDR1 reads SGHTA; CDR2 reads FQGNSA. Trimming took 3 bases from V and 6 from J, leaving 5 bases between them. The CDR3 coding sequence is TGTGCCAGCAGCTTCCCAGCCGGGGAGCTGTTTTTT. Amino acid sequence: CASSFPAGELFF.

The J gene is TRBJ1-5, the V gene TRBV7-2; D ambiguous. V lost 0 bases and J lost 11, with 8 bases in between. Germline CDR1 reads SGHTA; CDR2 reads FQGNSA. CDR3 length: 12 amino acids. This CDR3 is CASSLARSAQHF. In nucleotides, the CDR3 is TGTGCCAGCAGCTTAGCCCGCTCAGCCCAGCATTTT.

This chain links TRBV25-1 with TRBJ2-5, with D perhaps matching TRBD2 (5 bases). V was trimmed by 4 bases and J by 5 bases, leaving 11 bases between them. CDR3 length: 13 amino acids. Germline V lookup: CDR1 MGHDK, CDR2 SYGVNS. The CDR3, as DNA: TGTGCCAGCAGTGGGGGAGCGGCGGAGACCCAGTACTTC. It codes for CASSGGAAETQYF.

The chain carries TRBV28 and TRBJ1-1; D is uncertain. V was clipped by 7 bases and J by 0 bases, with 9 bases between them. The CDR3 contains 13 residues. Germline loops: CDR1 MDHEN, CDR2 SYDVKM. CDR3 amino acids: CASNFYMNTEAFF. The CDR3 nucleotides are TGTGCCAGCAATTTTTACATGAACACTGAAGCTTTCTTT.

The chain has TRBV7-9 and TRBJ2-5, with 7 bases aligning to TRBD1. This CDR3 contains 15 residues. Germline V lookup: CDR1 SEHNR, CDR2 FQNEAQ (reference sequence). V was pared by 5 bases and J by 2 bases, with 8 bases of the junction left unmatched. The chain's CDR3 is CASSVRPTGQETQYF. CDR3 nucleotide sequence: TGTGCCAGCAGCGTTAGGCCGACAGGGCAAGAGACCCAGTACTTC.

The rearrangement joins TRBV30 to TRBJ1-6, with 7 bases matching TRBD1. Germline values: CDR1 GTSNPN, CDR2 SVGIG (reference sequence). With V trimmed by 5 bases and J by 4 bases, 2 bases remained unmatched. This CDR3 is 13 amino acids long. CDR3 DNA: TGTGCCTGGGACAGGGCTTATAATTCACCCCTCCACTTT. It encodes CAWDRAYNSPLHF.

The chain is built from TRBV25-1 and TRBJ2-7; 11 bases are a match to TRBD1. The germline V gene has CDR1 MGHDK and CDR2 SYGVNS. The CDR3 contains 15 residues. V was clipped by 3 bases and J by 3 bases; unmatched bases: 4. The CDR3 nucleotides are TGTGCCAGCAGTGATCGGGACAGGGGGGTCTACGAGCAGTACTTC. This sequence encodes CASSDRDRGVYEQYF.

This rearrangement joins TRBV7-8 to TRBJ2-3, with 9 bases fitting TRBD2. CDR1 SGHVS and CDR2 FQNEAQ come from the germline V gene. V lost 11 bases to trimming and J lost 5 bases; unmatched junction nucleotides: 8. The CDR3 extends over 13 amino acids. The CDR3 region has the DNA TGTGCCCGGAGGACTAGCGACAAAGATACGCAGTATTTT. This encodes CARRTSDKDTQYF.

The rearrangement links TRBV4-1 to TRBJ2-3; maybe TRBD1 (6 bases). Trimming cost V 6 bases and J 2 bases, with 12 bases left between them. The CDR3 runs 14 residues. Germline CDR1 reads MGHRA; CDR2 reads YSYEKL. The DNA of the CDR3 is TGCGCCAGCAGGCGGACAGTCCTCACAGATACGCAGTATTTT. This translates into CASRRTVLTDTQYF.

The CDR3, as DNA: TGCGCCAGCAGCTCAACAGGGGCCTTAGGTCAGCCCCAGCATTTT. It yields the protein CASSSTGALGQPQHF. The gene calls are TRBV5-1 and TRBJ1-5, with 7 bases aligning to TRBD1. CDR3 length: 15 residues. V lost 3 bases and J lost 6; bases outside the gene matches: 9. Per the germline V gene, CDR1 is SGHRS and CDR2 is YFSETQ.

For the CDR3, the DNA is TGTGCCAGCTCACTATTCGGAGGAAATTCACCCCTCCACTTT. This encodes CASSLFGGNSPLHF. V is TRBV18 and J is TRBJ1-6; D ambiguous. V lost 4 bases to trimming and J lost 7 bases, with 11 bases between them. Per germline, CDR1 KGHSH and CDR2 LQKENI. The CDR3 length is 14 residues.